Presented here are 16 T cell receptor beta chains from one specimen sequenced in a study of blood T cell repertoires in COVID-19. This table comes from immunoSEQ multiplex PCR, and its TCRdb copy is limited to in-frame clones, with some not included. The sample lists more than 200,000 clones, roughly 80% occurring once. Source material: peripheral blood. The receptors were sampled from a man at least 80 years old with acute or convalescent COVID-19.

The rearrangement uses TRBV5-1 and TRBJ2-1; 9 bases are shared with TRBD2. The CDR3 covers 15 residues. Trimming took 1 base from V and 7 from J; bases not matched to a gene: 6. Per the germline V gene, CDR1 is SGHRS and CDR2 is YFSETQ. CDR3 sequence (DNA): TGCGCCAGCAGCTTGAGCAGCGGGGGGCGAAATGAGCAGTTCTTC. Its translation: CASSLSSGGRNEQFF.

This clone was observed a few times. The chain is built from TRBV5-1 and TRBJ1-1, with a weak D call TRBD1 (6 bases). The CDR3 contains 15 residues. Germline CDR1 is SGHRS and CDR2 is YFSETQ. Trimming removed 3 bases at V and 4 bases at J, with 16 bases between. For the CDR3, the DNA is TGCGCCAGCAGCTCCGAAGGGGGTCTCTCCACTGAAGCTTTCTTT. This translates into CASSSEGGLSTEAFF.

V is TRBV9 and J is TRBJ2-2; 16 positions match TRBD2. The V gene's germline CDR1 is SGDLS and CDR2 YYNGEE. Trimming at V came to 4 bases and at J to 7 bases, leaving 10 bases not matched to a gene. This CDR3 is 18 amino acids long. DNA of the CDR3: TGTGCCAGCAGCAAGTTGGGACTAGCGGGAGGGTCTGACGGGGAGCTGTTTTTT. Amino acids: CASSKLGLAGGSDGELFF.

The gene calls are TRBV5-1 and TRBJ2-1, with D possibly being TRBD2 (6 bases). V gave up 1 base and J gave up 5 bases, with 13 bases separating them. Germline loops: CDR1 SGHRS, CDR2 YFSETQ. This CDR3 is 15 amino acids long. CDR3 in DNA: TGCGCCAGCAGCTTGATCCGGGAGAGAGACAATGAGCAGTTCTTC. Translated, it gives CASSLIRERDNEQFF.

The chain is built from TRBV24-1 and TRBJ1-2, with 7 bases matching TRBD1. Germline V gene data show CDR1 as KGHDR and CDR2 as SFDVKD. The J segment lost 5 bases and the V segment lost 4 bases, leaving 9 bases of the junction unmatched. The CDR3 runs to 15 residues. This CDR3 is CATSEGAGGVYGYTF. For the CDR3, the DNA is TGTGCCACCAGTGAGGGGGCAGGGGGTGTATATGGCTACACCTTC.

This chain joins TRBV14 and TRBJ2-7; 10 positions agree with TRBD1. This CDR3 comprises 16 residues. The germline CDR1 and CDR2 sequences are SGHDN and FVKESK. V was clipped by 5 bases and J by 1 base; unmatched bases: 8. CDR3 in amino acids: CASSDRGPYKSYEQYF. CDR3 nucleotide sequence: TGTGCCAGCAGCGACAGGGGGCCATACAAATCCTACGAGCAGTACTTC.

Only one count was recorded for this clone. This rearrangement joins TRBV18 to TRBJ1-3; TRBD1 might be the D (6 bases). There are 14 residues in the CDR3. Germline values: CDR1 KGHSH, CDR2 LQKENI. Trimming left V 6 bases short and J 4 bases short, with 13 bases between. CDR3 bases: TGTGCCAGCTCCACAGGGACAACCGGAAACACCATATATTTT. Residues: CASSTGTTGNTIYF.

V is TRBV4-1 and J is TRBJ2-3; weak D call: TRBD1 (5 bases). The CDR3 loop spans 16 amino acids. CDR1 and CDR2 (germline): MGHRA, YSYEKL. The V end lost 2 bases, the J end lost 1 base, and 13 bases lay between the germline ends. For the CDR3, the DNA is TGCGCCAGCAGCCAATGGGGCCCTGTGGGCACAGATACGCAGTATTTT. Translation gives CASSQWGPVGTDTQYF.

The chain joins TRBV4-1 to TRBJ1-6; 12 bases match TRBD1. With 0 bases clipped from V and 9 bases from J, the junction kept 9 bases outside the gene matches. In germline, CDR1 is MGHRA, CDR2 YSYEKL. The length of the CDR3 is 18 residues. The CDR3 sequence is CASSQDSGQGASSSPLHF. CDR3 nucleotides: TGCGCCAGCAGCCAAGATTCGGGACAGGGGGCGTCGAGTTCACCCCTCCACTTT.

The gene calls are TRBV28 and TRBJ1-5; weak D call: TRBD1 (5 bases). V lost 3 bases to trimming and J lost 6 bases, with 15 bases between them. The CDR3 is 15 residues long. Germline values: CDR1 MDHEN, CDR2 SYDVKM. The CDR3 spells CASSFSQGRSQPQHF. Written as DNA, the CDR3 is TGTGCCAGCAGTTTTTCGCAGGGAAGGTCTCAGCCCCAGCATTTT. The full variable domain, its missing parts supplied by reference TRBV28 and TRBJ1-5, is DVKVTQSSRYLVKRTGEKVFLECVQDMDHENMFWYRQDPGLGLRLIYFSYDVKMKEKGDIPEGYSVSREKKERFSLILESASTNQTSMYLCASSFSQGRSQPQHFGDGTRLSIL.

A few counts support this clone. The V and J genes are TRBV7-9 and TRBJ1-6; D perhaps matches TRBD1 (6 bases). The CDR3 totals 13 residues. Per the germline V gene, CDR1 is SEHNR and CDR2 is FQNEAQ (reference sequence). Trimming removed 3 bases at V and 7 bases at J, with 7 bases between. CDR3 in amino acids: CASSFQGNSPLHF. The CDR3 bases are TGTGCCAGCAGCTTCCAGGGGAATTCACCCCTCCACTTT.

The chain couples TRBV12-3 or TRBV12-4 to TRBJ2-7; D is unclear. This CDR3 region has 13 residues. Between the trimmed V and J ends, which lost 3 bases and 1 base, there was a span of 7 bases. The CDR3 here is CASSFIQSYEQYF. The CDR3 DNA follows: TGTGCCAGCAGTTTCATACAGTCCTACGAGCAGTACTTC.

V and J are TRBV27 and TRBJ1-6, with TRBD1 as a possible D gene (6 bases). CDR3 size: 15 residues. The V gene's germline CDR1 is MNHEY and CDR2 SMNVEV (reference sequence). Trimming pared 2 bases from V and 7 bases from J, leaving 12 bases between. Here the CDR3 DNA reads TGTGCCAGCAGTTTAAGACGGACAGCCAATTCACCCCTCCACTTT. Protein sequence: CASSLRRTANSPLHF.

This sequence joins TRBV10-3 and TRBJ1-1, with D unresolved. CDR3 size: 13 residues. The V end lost 6 bases, the J end lost 0 bases, and 8 bases lay between the germline ends. Germline assignment: CDR1 ENHRY and CDR2 SYGVKD. Written as DNA, the CDR3 is TGTGCCATCAGGACGGGGATGAACACTGAAGCTTTCTTT. This gives the protein CAIRTGMNTEAFF.

The chain employs TRBV7-2 and TRBJ1-2; TRBD1 aligns across 7 bases. The CDR3 has 13 amino acids. Trimming took 3 bases from V and 7 from J; bases not matched to a gene: 5. Looked up from germline, CDR1 is SGHTA and CDR2 is FQGNSA. Here the CDR3 DNA reads TGTGCCAGCAGCTTGGACAGGTGGGCTGGCTACACCTTC. It translates to CASSLDRWAGYTF.

This chain connects TRBV27 to TRBJ2-6, with 9 bases identical to TRBD1. Unmatched junction bases numbered 8, after V lost 6 bases and J lost 2 bases. The germline gives CDR1 MNHEY, CDR2 SMNVEV (reference sequence). CDR3 length: 17 amino acids. CDR3 amino acids: CASREQGAPPGANVLTF. The CDR3 DNA follows: TGTGCCAGCAGGGAACAGGGGGCGCCTCCTGGGGCCAACGTCCTGACTTTC. The entire variable domain, with the rest obtained from reference TRBV27 and TRBJ2-6, is as follows: EAQVTQNPRYLITVTGKKLTVTCSQNMNHEYMSWYRQDPGLGLRQIYYSMNVEVTDKGDVPEGYKVSRKEKRNFPLILESPSPNQTSLYFCASREQGAPPGANVLTFGAGSRLTVL.